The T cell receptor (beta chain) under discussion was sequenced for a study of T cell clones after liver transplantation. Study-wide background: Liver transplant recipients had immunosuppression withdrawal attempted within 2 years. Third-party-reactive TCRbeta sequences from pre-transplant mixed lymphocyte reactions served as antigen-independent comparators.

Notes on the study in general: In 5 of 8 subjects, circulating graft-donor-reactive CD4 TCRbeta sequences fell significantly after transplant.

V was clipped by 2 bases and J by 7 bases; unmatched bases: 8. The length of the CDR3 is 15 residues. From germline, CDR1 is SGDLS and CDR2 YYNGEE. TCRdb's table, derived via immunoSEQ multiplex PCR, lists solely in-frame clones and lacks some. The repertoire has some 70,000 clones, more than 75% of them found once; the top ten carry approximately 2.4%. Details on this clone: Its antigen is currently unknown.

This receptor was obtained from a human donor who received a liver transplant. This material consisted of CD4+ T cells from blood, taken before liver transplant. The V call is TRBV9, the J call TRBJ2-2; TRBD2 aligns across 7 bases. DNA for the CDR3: TGTGCCAGCAGCGTCCTAGCGGAGGTGGGCGGGGAGCTGTTTTTT. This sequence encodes CASSVLAEVGGELFF.